This T cell receptor (beta chain) was captured in a study of T-cell reconstitution after alpha-beta-depleted transplantation in children. Preparing the TCRbeta library involved the use of unique molecular identifiers. TCRdb processed the PCR reads anew with MiXCR; each CDR3 protein has one entry. The table records 500,000 to 600,000 distinct CDR3 sequences, 15% to 20% of them present only once. The CDR3 runs to 16 residues. CDR1 is SQVTM and CDR2 is ANQGSEA in the germline V gene. J was trimmed by 5 bases and V by 4 bases; bases with no gene match: 11. Sequenced material: PBMCs from the stem cell graft donor, taken from the stem cell graft. The receptor's source is a human donor who donated a stem cell graft to a child with acute lymphoblastic leukemia. The chain combines TRBV29-1 with TRBJ2-1; TRBD2 aligns across 10 bases. Here the CDR3 DNA reads TGCAGCGTTGTGCCTTTCGCACTAGCGGGGCACAATGAGCAGTTCTTC. As protein: CSVVPFALAGHNEQFF.